This T cell receptor beta chain emerged from a study of T cell responses to AZD1222 COVID-19 vaccine. About the research overall: Investigators merged groups given second doses at roughly 4 or roughly 12 weeks. General observations from the study: There were vaccine-associated CD4 TCRs across spike, dominant at 160-218 and 743-854. Among those given AZD1222, only five to seven were seropositive at baseline. Unmutated variant regions are reportedly targeted by nearly half of spike-specific TCRs.

A remark on this clone: Antigen unknown.

The protocol was immunoSEQ multiplex PCR, while the TCRdb copy is restricted to in-frame clones and leaves out a portion. The data hold approximately 150,000 clones, with around nine tenths observed a single time. Sequencing used peripheral blood, obtained on day 0 of AZD1222 vaccination. The TCR comes from an adult in good health.

The CDR3 DNA follows: TGTGCCAGCAGCCCAGGGACAGGGGGCGTCACGTATTCGAGTCAGCAGTTCTTC. Translation gives CASSPGTGGVTYSSQQFF. V usage is TRBV6-2 or TRBV6-3 and J usage is TRBJ2-1, with TRBD1 identical over 12 bases. CDR1 MNHEY and CDR2 SVGEGT come from the germline V gene. J gave up 11 bases and V 6 bases, and 20 bases lay outside the gene matches. There are 18 residues in the CDR3.